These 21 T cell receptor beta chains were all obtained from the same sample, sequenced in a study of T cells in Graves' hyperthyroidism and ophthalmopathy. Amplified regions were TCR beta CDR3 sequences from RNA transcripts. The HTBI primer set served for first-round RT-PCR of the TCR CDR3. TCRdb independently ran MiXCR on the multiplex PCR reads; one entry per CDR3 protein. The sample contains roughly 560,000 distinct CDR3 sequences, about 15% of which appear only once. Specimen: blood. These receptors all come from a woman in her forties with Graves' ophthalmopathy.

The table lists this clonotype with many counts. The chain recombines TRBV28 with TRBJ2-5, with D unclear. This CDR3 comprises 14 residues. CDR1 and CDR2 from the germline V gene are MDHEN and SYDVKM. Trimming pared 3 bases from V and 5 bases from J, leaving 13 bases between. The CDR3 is CASSFGSNGETQYF. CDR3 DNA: TGTGCCAGCAGTTTCGGTAGTAATGGGGAGACCCAGTACTTC.

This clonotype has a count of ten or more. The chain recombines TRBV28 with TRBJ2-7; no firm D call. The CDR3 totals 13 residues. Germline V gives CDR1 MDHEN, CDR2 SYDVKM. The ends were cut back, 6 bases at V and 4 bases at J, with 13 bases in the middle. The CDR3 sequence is CASSGKRNYEQYF. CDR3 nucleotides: TGTGCCAGCAGCGGTAAAAGGAATTACGAGCAGTACTTC. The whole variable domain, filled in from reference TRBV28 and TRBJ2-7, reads DVKVTQSSRYLVKRTGEKVFLECVQDMDHENMFWYRQDPGLGLRLIYFSYDVKMKEKGDIPEGYSVSREKKERFSLILESASTNQTSMYLCASSGKRNYEQYFGPGTRLTVT.

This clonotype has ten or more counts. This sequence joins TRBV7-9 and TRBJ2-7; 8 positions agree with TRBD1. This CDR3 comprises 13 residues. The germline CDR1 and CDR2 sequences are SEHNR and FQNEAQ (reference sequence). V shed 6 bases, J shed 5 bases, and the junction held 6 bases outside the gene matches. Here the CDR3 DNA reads TGTGCCAGCAGATCCGGACAGGGCCACGAGCAGTACTTC. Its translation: CASRSGQGHEQYF.

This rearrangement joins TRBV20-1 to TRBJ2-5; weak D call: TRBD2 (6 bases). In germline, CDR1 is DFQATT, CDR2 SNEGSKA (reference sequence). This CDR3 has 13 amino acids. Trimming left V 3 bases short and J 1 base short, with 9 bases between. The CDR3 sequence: CSARRGAQETQYF. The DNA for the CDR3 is TGCAGTGCTAGGCGCGGGGCCCAAGAGACCCAGTACTTC.

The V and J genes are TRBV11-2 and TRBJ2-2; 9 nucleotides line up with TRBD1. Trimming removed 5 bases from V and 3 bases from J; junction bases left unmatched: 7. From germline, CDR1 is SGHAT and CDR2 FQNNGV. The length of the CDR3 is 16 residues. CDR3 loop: CASSPQGQGYTGELFF. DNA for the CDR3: TGTGCCAGCAGCCCCCAAGGACAGGGGTACACCGGGGAGCTGTTTTTT.

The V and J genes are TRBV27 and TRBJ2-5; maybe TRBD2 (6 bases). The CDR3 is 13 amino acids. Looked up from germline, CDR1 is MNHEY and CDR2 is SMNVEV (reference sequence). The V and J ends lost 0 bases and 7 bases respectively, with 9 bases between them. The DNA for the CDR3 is TGTGCCAGCAGTTTATCGGTGGGGGGGACCCAGTACTTC. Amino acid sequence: CASSLSVGGTQYF.

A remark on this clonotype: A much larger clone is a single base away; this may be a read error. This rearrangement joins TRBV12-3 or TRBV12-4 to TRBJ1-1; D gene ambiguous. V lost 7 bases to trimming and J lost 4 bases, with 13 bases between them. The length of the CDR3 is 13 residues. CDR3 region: CASNPGLSTEAFF. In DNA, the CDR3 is TGTGCCAGCAACCCGGGATTGAGCACTGAAGCTTTCTTT.

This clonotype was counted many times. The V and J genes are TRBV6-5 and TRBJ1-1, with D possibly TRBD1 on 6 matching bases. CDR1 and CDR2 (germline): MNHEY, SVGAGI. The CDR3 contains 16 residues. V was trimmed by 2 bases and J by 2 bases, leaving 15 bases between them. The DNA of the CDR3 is TGTGCCAGCAGTTACGGGGGCCTCGGGCCCAACACTGAAGCTTTCTTT. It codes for CASSYGGLGPNTEAFF.

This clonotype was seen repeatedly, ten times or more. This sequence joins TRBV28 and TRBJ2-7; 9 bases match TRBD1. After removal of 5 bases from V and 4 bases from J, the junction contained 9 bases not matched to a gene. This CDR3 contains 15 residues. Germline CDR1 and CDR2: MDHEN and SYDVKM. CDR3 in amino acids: CASSIYRGRKYEQYF. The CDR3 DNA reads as TGTGCCAGCAGTATATACAGGGGGCGCAAATACGAGCAGTACTTC.

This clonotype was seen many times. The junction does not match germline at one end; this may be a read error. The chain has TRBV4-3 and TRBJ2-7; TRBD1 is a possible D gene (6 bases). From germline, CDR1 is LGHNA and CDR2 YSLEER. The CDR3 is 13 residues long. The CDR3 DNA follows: TGTGCCAGCAGTCAGGACAGCTCCTACGAGCAGTACTTC. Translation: CASSQDSSYEQYF.

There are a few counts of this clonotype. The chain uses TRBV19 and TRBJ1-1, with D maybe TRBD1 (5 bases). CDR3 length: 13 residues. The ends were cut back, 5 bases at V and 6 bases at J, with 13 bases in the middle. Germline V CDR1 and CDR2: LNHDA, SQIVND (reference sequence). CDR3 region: CASSPLWGAEAFF. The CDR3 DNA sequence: TGTGCCAGTAGTCCACTTTGGGGGGCTGAAGCTTTCTTT.

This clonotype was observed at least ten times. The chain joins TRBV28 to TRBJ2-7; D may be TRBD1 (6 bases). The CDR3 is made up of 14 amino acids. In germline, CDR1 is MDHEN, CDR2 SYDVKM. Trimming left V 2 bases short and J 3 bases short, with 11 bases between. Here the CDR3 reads CASSLTGQYYEQYF. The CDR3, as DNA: TGTGCCAGCAGTTTAACAGGGCAATACTACGAGCAGTACTTC. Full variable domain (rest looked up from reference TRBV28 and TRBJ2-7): DVKVTQSSRYLVKRTGEKVFLECVQDMDHENMFWYRQDPGLGLRLIYFSYDVKMKEKGDIPEGYSVSREKKERFSLILESASTNQTSMYLCASSLTGQYYEQYFGPGTRLTVT.

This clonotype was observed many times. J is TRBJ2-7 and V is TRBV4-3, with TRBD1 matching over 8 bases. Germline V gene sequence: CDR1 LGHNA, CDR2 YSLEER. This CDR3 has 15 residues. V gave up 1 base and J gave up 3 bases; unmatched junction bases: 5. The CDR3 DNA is TGCGCCAGCAGCCAAGCGCTAACAGGGGGCTACGAGCAGTACTTC. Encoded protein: CASSQALTGGYEQYF.

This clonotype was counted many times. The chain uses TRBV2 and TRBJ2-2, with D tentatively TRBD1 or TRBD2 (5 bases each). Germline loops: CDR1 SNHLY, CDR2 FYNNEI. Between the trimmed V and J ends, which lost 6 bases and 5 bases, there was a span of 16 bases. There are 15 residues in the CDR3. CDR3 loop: CASRQGDILTGELFF. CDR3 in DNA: TGTGCCAGCAGGCAGGGAGACATTCTAACCGGGGAGCTGTTTTTT.

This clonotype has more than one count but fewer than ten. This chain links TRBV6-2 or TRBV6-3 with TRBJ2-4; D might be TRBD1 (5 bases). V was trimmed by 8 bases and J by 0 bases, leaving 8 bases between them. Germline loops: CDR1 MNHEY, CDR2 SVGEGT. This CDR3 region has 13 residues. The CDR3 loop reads CASLTVAKNIQYF. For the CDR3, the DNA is TGTGCCAGCCTGACAGTAGCCAAAAACATTCAGTACTTC.

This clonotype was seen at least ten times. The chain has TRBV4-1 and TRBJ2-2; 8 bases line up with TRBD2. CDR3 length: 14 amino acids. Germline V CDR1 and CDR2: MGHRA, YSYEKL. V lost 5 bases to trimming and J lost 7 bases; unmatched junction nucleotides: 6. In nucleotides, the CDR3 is TGCGCCAGCAGCTCTCGGGAGGGCGTCGGGGAGCTGTTTTTT. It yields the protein CASSSREGVGELFF.

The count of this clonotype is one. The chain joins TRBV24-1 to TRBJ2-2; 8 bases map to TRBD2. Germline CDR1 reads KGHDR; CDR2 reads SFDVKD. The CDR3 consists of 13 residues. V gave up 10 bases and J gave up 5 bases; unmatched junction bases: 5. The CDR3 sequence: CATSSSGTGELFF. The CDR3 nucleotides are TGTGCCACATCCTCTAGCGGGACCGGGGAGCTGTTTTTT.

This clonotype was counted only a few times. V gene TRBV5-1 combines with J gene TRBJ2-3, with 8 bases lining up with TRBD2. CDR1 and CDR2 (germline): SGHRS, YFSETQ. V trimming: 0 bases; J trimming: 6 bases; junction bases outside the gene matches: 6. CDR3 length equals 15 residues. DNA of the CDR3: TGCGCCAGCAGCTTGGGTAGCGGGGAGATGGATACGCAGTATTTT. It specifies CASSLGSGEMDTQYF.

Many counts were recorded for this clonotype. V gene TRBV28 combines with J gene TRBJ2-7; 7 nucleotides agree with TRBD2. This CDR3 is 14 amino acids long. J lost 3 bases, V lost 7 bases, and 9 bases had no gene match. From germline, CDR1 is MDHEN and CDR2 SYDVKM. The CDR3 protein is CASNRPGGSYEQYF. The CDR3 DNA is TGTGCCAGCAACCGGCCGGGCGGGAGCTACGAGCAGTACTTC.

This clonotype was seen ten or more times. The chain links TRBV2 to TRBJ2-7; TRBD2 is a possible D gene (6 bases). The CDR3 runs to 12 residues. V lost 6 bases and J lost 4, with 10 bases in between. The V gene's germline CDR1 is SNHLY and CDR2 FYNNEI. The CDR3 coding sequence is TGTGCCAGCAGGGCGGGAACGTACGAGCAGTACTTC. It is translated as CASRAGTYEQYF.

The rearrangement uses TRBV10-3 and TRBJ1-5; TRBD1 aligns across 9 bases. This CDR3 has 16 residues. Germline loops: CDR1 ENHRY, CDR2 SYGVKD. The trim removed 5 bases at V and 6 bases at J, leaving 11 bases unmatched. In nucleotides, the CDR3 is TGTGCCATCAGTACGGGGACAGGGACGGGAAGTCAGCCCCAGCATTTT. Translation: CAISTGTGTGSQPQHF.